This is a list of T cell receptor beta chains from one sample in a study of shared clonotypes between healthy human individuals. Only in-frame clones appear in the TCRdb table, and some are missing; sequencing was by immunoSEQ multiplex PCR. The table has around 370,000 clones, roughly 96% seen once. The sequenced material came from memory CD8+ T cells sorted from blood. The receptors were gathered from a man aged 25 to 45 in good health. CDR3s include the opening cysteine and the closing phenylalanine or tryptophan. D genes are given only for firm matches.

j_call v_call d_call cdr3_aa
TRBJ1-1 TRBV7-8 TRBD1 CAGRTGGVDTEAFF
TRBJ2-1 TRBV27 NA CASSSRASSYNEQFF
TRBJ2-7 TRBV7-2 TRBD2 CASSSSGSSYEQYF
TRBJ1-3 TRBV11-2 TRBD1 CASSPPQRHRGTIYF
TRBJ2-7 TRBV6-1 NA CVTSNPLKGEQYF
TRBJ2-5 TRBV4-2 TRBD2 CASSRGLAGGNQETQYF
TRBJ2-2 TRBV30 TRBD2 CAWSRNGLAGTGELFF
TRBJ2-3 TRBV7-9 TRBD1 CANDRDRVTDTQYF
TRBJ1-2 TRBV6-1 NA CASSTGSGYTF
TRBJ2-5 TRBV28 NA CASRGEWTQETQYF
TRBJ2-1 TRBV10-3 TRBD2 CAISDASGGNEQFF
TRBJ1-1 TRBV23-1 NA CASSRAFF
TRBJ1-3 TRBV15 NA CATSRDHGGFSGNTIYF
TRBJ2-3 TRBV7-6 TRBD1 CASSSPRGKWDTQYF
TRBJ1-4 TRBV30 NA CAWSGLGREGKLFF
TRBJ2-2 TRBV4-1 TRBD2 CASSPSLLAGWNRELFF
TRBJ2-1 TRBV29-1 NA CSVEGRRPEQFF
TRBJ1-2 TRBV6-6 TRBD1 CASSFRGRGNGYTF
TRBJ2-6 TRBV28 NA CASVKTAGANVLTF
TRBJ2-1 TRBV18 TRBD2 CASSQTLTGPGGNEQFF
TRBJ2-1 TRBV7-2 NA CASRARVSSYNEQFF
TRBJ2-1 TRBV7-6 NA CASSLYSRGDEQFF
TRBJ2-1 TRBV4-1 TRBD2 CASSQDTAGGIYNEQFF